These 20 T cell receptor beta chains were all obtained from the same sample, sequenced in a study of T cells in pancreatic ductal adenocarcinoma (dated by TCRdb to about 2017). The pancreatic ductal adenocarcinoma patients who were selected had gone through surgery without receiving any neoadjuvant therapy. The method was the immunoSEQ multiplex PCR assay. In TCRdb, the immuneACCESS table is reduced to in-frame sequences with V and J assigned. These tables do not hold every clone; where another copy was compared, an unresolved V gene accounts for under half, and the others remain unexplained. This sample holds around 100,000 clones; 90% to 95% were observed only once. In total, the top ten clones hold 2.5% to 3.5% of the sample. Source material: PBMCs. The receptors here all came from a human donor with pancreatic ductal adenocarcinoma.

The CDR3 DNA reads as TGTGCCAGCAGTGGTAGCGGGAGACGGCGAGTTTACGAGCAGTACTTC. Translating it yields CASSGSGRRRVYEQYF. The V and J genes are TRBV27 and TRBJ2-7, with 9 nucleotides matching TRBD2. V lost 5 bases, J lost 4 bases, and 12 bases stayed unmatched. The germline V gene encodes CDR1 MNHEY and CDR2 SMNVEV (reference sequence). The CDR3 is 16 amino acids.

The chain uses TRBV6-6 and TRBJ2-7; D gene uncertain. The V end was cut by 3 bases, the J end by 2 bases, with 11 bases between. The germline CDR1 and CDR2 sequences are MNHNY and SVGAGI (reference sequence). CDR3 length equals 14 residues. The DNA for the CDR3 is TGTGCCAGCAGTTATGATCCCAGGCCCTACGAGCAGTACTTC. Translated: CASSYDPRPYEQYF.

The chain combines TRBV5-1 with TRBJ1-6; 7 bases fit TRBD1. The V and J ends lost 4 bases and 4 bases, in that order; junction bases with no gene match: 2. The CDR3 spans 14 residues. Germline CDR1 is SGHRS and CDR2 is YFSETQ. The CDR3 spells CASSGGQYNSPLHF. CDR3 DNA: TGCGCCAGCAGCGGGGGACAGTATAATTCACCCCTCCACTTT.

This clone was recorded once. The rearrangement joins TRBV9 to TRBJ2-2; 10 bases are a match to TRBD1. With V trimmed by 3 bases and J by 1 base, 0 bases remained unmatched. The CDR3 is 15 residues long. The germline CDR1 and CDR2 sequences are SGDLS and YYNGEE. The CDR3 loop is CASSGTGGNTGELFF. The CDR3 region has the DNA TGTGCCAGCAGCGGGACAGGGGGGAACACCGGGGAGCTGTTTTTT. Using reference TRBV9 and TRBJ2-2 for the parts outside the CDR3, the full variable domain is DSGVTQTPKHLITATGQRVTLRCSPRSGDLSVYWYQQSLDQGLQFLIQYYNGEERAKGNILERFSAQQFPDLHSELNLSSLELGDSALYFCASSGTGGNTGELFFGEGSRLTVL.

This chain joins TRBV7-2 and TRBJ2-2, with D unresolved. The CDR3 spans 14 residues. CDR1 is SGHTA, CDR2 FQGNSA, per germline. V gave up 2 bases and J gave up 5 bases, with 9 bases separating them. The CDR3 loop reads CASSLPPVTGELFF. CDR3 nucleotide sequence: TGTGCCAGCAGCTTACCCCCCGTTACCGGGGAGCTGTTTTTT.

The gene calls are TRBV23-1 and TRBJ2-2; D is perhaps TRBD2 (6 bases). TRBV23-1 is noted as an ORF with a role that remains uncertain. The CDR3 covers 18 residues. Trimming took 3 bases from V and 2 from J, leaving 19 bases between them. The CDR3 region has the DNA TGCGCCAGCAGTCAGCCCCCCGGGACTGATGATAACACCGGGGAGCTGTTTTTT. Amino acids: CASSQPPGTDDNTGELFF.

The chain employs TRBV10-3 and TRBJ2-7, with 7 bases that match TRBD1. This CDR3 comprises 14 residues. Germline-derived CDR1 and CDR2 are ENHRY and SYGVKD. J gave up 4 bases and V 7 bases, and 10 bases lay outside the gene matches. The CDR3 region is CAITRDSELYEQYF. The CDR3 DNA is TGTGCCATCACCAGGGACAGCGAACTTTACGAGCAGTACTTC.

This chain uses TRBV19 with TRBJ1-1; TRBD1 matches at 7 bases. The CDR3 has 12 residues. After removal of 5 bases from V and 4 bases from J, the junction contained 1 base not matched to a gene. CDR1 and CDR2 (germline): LNHDA, SQIVND (reference sequence). Here the CDR3 reads CASSHRGTEAFF. The CDR3 DNA sequence: TGTGCCAGTAGTCACAGGGGCACTGAAGCTTTCTTT.

The chain links TRBV11-2 to TRBJ2-2, with 7 bases lining up with TRBD1. CDR1 and CDR2 from the germline V gene are SGHAT and FQNNGV. The J segment lost 0 bases and the V segment lost 1 base, leaving 8 bases of the junction unmatched. The CDR3 length is 18 residues. CDR3: CASSLGRWTGANTGELFF. In DNA form, the CDR3 reads TGTGCCAGCAGCTTAGGCCGTTGGACAGGAGCGAACACCGGGGAGCTGTTTTTT.

This chain connects TRBV25-1 to TRBJ1-5; D is unresolved. The ends were cut back, 6 bases at V and 0 bases at J, with 9 bases in the middle. Germline CDR1 is MGHDK and CDR2 is SYGVNS. This CDR3 comprises 14 residues. The CDR3 region has the DNA TGTGCCAGCAGCCTTCTATTTAGCAATCAGCCCCAGCATTTT. Translation gives CASSLLFSNQPQHF.

The chain combines TRBV20-1 with TRBJ1-2, with D maybe TRBD1 (5 bases). Germline CDR1 reads DFQATT; CDR2 reads SNEGSKA (reference sequence). The V and J ends lost 8 bases and 3 bases respectively, with 10 bases between them. There are 11 residues in the CDR3. CDR3 loop: CSWGVDYGYTF. In nucleotides, the CDR3 is TGCAGTTGGGGGGTGGACTATGGCTACACCTTC.

The CDR3 DNA reads as TGCGCCAGCAGCCATCTCGACAGGGGAGAGACCCAGTACTTC. It is translated as CASSHLDRGETQYF. The rearrangement uses TRBV4-3 and TRBJ2-5, with TRBD1 identical over 8 bases. Germline V gene sequence: CDR1 LGHNA, CDR2 YSLEER. J lost 4 bases, V lost 3 bases, and 4 bases had no gene match. This CDR3 is built from 14 residues.

The J gene is TRBJ1-5, the V gene TRBV6-5, with TRBD1 matching 9 bases. This CDR3 has 15 amino acids. The germline CDR1 and CDR2 sequences are MNHEY and SVGAGI. J gave up 3 bases and V 6 bases, and 6 bases lay outside the gene matches. CDR3 sequence (DNA): TGTGCCAGCAGCCTTGACAGGGGGTCCAATCAGCCCCAGCATTTT. Translating it yields CASSLDRGSNQPQHF.

This chain connects TRBV13 to TRBJ2-5; no clear D. V lost 4 bases and J 2 bases, leaving 8 bases between the germline ends. CDR3 length equals 13 residues. Germline CDR1 is PRHDT and CDR2 is FYEKMQ (reference sequence). CDR3 bases: TGTGCCAGCAGCTCCGGGTCTCAAGAGACCCAGTACTTC. Protein product: CASSSGSQETQYF.

This clone was recorded only once. The same CDR3 arises from other DNA sequences in this sample as well. This rearrangement joins TRBV18 to TRBJ1-5, with 7 bases identical to TRBD1. The V gene end was trimmed by 6 bases and the J gene end by 2 bases; junction bases not matched to a gene: 4. The CDR3 is made up of 14 amino acids. Germline V lookup: CDR1 KGHSH, CDR2 LQKENI. The CDR3 spells CASSPDRGNQPQHF. The CDR3 bases are TGTGCCAGCTCGCCCGACAGGGGCAATCAGCCCCAGCATTTT.

This chain uses TRBV4-2 with TRBJ1-4; 12 bases match TRBD1. V was clipped by 7 bases and J by 7 bases; unmatched bases: 10. This CDR3 region has 16 residues. Germline V CDR1 and CDR2: LGHNA, YNFKEQ. The CDR3 nucleotides are TGTGCCAGCATCCCCACGGGGACAGGGGGCGGTGAAAAACTGTTTTTT. It specifies CASIPTGTGGGEKLFF.

V and J are TRBV28 and TRBJ2-5, with 7 bases matching TRBD1. Germline-derived CDR1 and CDR2 are MDHEN and SYDVKM. This CDR3 has 16 residues. Unmatched junction bases numbered 15, after V lost 6 bases and J lost 5 bases. The CDR3 sequence: CASSPRTGGKSETQYF. The CDR3 DNA follows: TGTGCCAGCAGCCCCCGGACAGGCGGTAAGAGTGAGACCCAGTACTTC.

The rearrangement links TRBV28 to TRBJ1-2, with D possibly matching TRBD1 (5 bases). The V end was cut by 5 bases, the J end by 3 bases, with 13 bases between. Looked up from germline, CDR1 is MDHEN and CDR2 is SYDVKM. The CDR3 totals 14 residues. CDR3 bases: TGTGCCAGCAGTCAACCGGGGGATTACTATGGCTACACCTTC. Translation gives CASSQPGDYYGYTF.

The chain uses TRBV4-1 and TRBJ2-1, with TRBD2 as a possible D gene (5 bases). Trimming cost V 1 base and J 6 bases, with 13 bases left between them. Looked up from germline, CDR1 is MGHRA and CDR2 is YSYEKL. The CDR3 is 15 amino acids. In nucleotides, the CDR3 is TGCGCCAGCAGCCAAGTCGTCGCTAGCCCCAATGAGCAGTTCTTC. Its protein is CASSQVVASPNEQFF.

This chain uses TRBV15 with TRBJ2-1; D might be TRBD1 (5 bases). This CDR3 spans 18 amino acids. Trimming left V 0 bases short and J 2 bases short, with 17 bases between. CDR1 is LNHNV, CDR2 YYDKDF, per germline (reference sequence). The CDR3 is CATSRDRARELAYNEQFF. The CDR3 DNA is TGTGCCACCAGCAGAGACAGGGCAAGAGAGCTGGCCTACAATGAGCAGTTCTTC.